Following are 23 T cell receptor beta chains from one sample sequenced in a study of PD-L1 blockade in urothelial cancer. TCRdb's copy holds only in-frame clones and misses some; the assay was immunoSEQ multiplex PCR. This table has around 40,000 clones, about 89% appearing once. Sequenced material: PBMCs, taken around atezolizumab (anti-PD-L1) treatment. Receptor source: a man in his 60s with urothelial cancer.

V is TRBV28 and J is TRBJ1-3; possibly TRBD1 for D (5 bases). V shed 7 bases and J shed 3 bases, with 10 bases lying between them. The germline CDR1 and CDR2 sequences are MDHEN and SYDVKM. CDR3 length: 13 residues. The CDR3 sequence: CASIRGDGNTIYF. The CDR3 coding sequence is TGTGCCAGCATAAGGGGCGATGGAAACACCATATATTTT.

This sequence joins TRBV6-6 and TRBJ1-5; a weak D match, TRBD1 (6 bases). With 6 bases removed from V and 5 bases from J, the gap between germline ends came to 11 bases. In germline, CDR1 is MNHNY, CDR2 SVGAGI (reference sequence). This CDR3 has 13 amino acids. The CDR3 DNA follows: TGTGCCAGCAGACAGGGAGGGGATCAGCCCCAGCATTTT. Protein: CASRQGGDQPQHF.

This rearrangement joins TRBV5-1 to TRBJ2-7; 9 bases agree with TRBD2. Germline V gives CDR1 SGHRS, CDR2 YFSETQ. The CDR3 extends over 15 amino acids. V lost 0 bases to trimming and J lost 3 bases; unmatched junction nucleotides: 4. CDR3 sequence: CASSLVRSGSYEQYF. The CDR3 nucleotides read TGCGCCAGCAGCTTGGTGCGTAGCGGGAGCTACGAGCAGTACTTC. Full variable domain (missing parts from reference TRBV5-1 and TRBJ2-7): KAGVTQTPRYLIKTRGQQVTLSCSPISGHRSVSWYQQTPGQGLQFLFEYFSETQRNKGNFPGRFSGRQFSNSRSEMNVSTLELGDSALYLCASSLVRSGSYEQYFGPGTRLTVT.

The chain couples TRBV5-1 to TRBJ2-1; 10 positions agree with TRBD2. The junction had 8 bases not matched to a gene; V was cut back by 2 bases and J by 9 bases. The CDR3 runs 15 residues. CDR1 SGHRS and CDR2 YFSETQ come from the germline V gene. In nucleotides, the CDR3 is TGCGCCAGCAGCTTAGATCTAGCGGGAGTAGGTGAGCAGTTCTTC. This codes for CASSLDLAGVGEQFF.

The chain uses TRBV4-3 and TRBJ2-1, with D possibly TRBD1 on 6 matching bases. Germline values: CDR1 LGHNA, CDR2 YSLEER. The CDR3 runs to 16 residues. Trimming took 0 bases from V and 1 from J, leaving 10 bases between them. The CDR3 bases are TGCGCCAGCAGCCAAGACCCAGGGGCTTCCTACAATGAGCAGTTCTTC. It specifies CASSQDPGASYNEQFF.

The rearrangement joins TRBV10-3 to TRBJ2-3, with 14 bases identical to TRBD2. The V gene end was trimmed by 7 bases and the J gene end by 4 bases; junction bases not matched to a gene: 7. The germline CDR1 and CDR2 sequences are ENHRY and SYGVKD. CDR3 length: 16 residues. Here the CDR3 DNA reads TGTGCCATCACTTCGGGACTAGCGGGGGACCCAGATACGCAGTATTTT. Encoded protein: CAITSGLAGDPDTQYF.

The genes are TRBV18 and TRBJ1-1, with a tentative D call TRBD1 (5 bases). The CDR3 contains 15 residues. V lost 4 bases and J lost 4, with 16 bases in between. Germline CDR1 KGHSH, CDR2 LQKENI. The DNA for the CDR3 is TGTGCCAGCTCACGGCCGACGGGGGGAGGCACTGAAGCTTTCTTT. It codes for CASSRPTGGGTEAFF. The variable domain in full, with the rest retrieved from reference TRBV18 and TRBJ1-1, is NAGVMQNPRHLVRRRGQEARLRCSPMKGHSHVYWYRQLPEEGLKFMVYLQKENIIDESGMPKERFSAEFPKEGPSILRIQQVVRGDSAAYFCASSRPTGGGTEAFFGQGTRLTVV.

The chain recombines TRBV7-9 with TRBJ2-1; 7 nucleotides agree with TRBD2. CDR1 and CDR2 (germline): SEHNR, FQNEAQ (reference sequence). The CDR3 is 14 residues long. With V trimmed by 5 bases and J by 6 bases, 7 bases remained unmatched. Written as DNA, the CDR3 is TGTGCCAGCAGCGCCCCCGGGACTATCAATGAGCAGTTCTTC. Its protein is CASSAPGTINEQFF.

The chain carries TRBV11-3 and TRBJ2-7, with D perhaps TRBD1 (5 bases). Trimming pared 3 bases from V and 1 base from J, leaving 10 bases between. Germline V lookup: CDR1 SGHNT, CDR2 YENEEA. There are 14 residues in the CDR3. CDR3 coding DNA: TGTGCCAGCAGCTTCAGGGTGTTATCCTACGAGCAGTACTTC. It is translated as CASSFRVLSYEQYF.

The sample holds one count of this clone. The V gene is TRBV4-2, the J gene TRBJ2-1, with 12 bases fitting TRBD2. Germline V lookup: CDR1 LGHNA, CDR2 YNFKEQ. V lost 4 bases to trimming and J lost 6 bases; unmatched junction nucleotides: 10. CDR3 length equals 17 residues. The CDR3 is CASSLGASGGASNEQFF. The DNA of the CDR3 is TGTGCCAGCAGCCTGGGGGCTAGCGGGGGGGCTTCCAATGAGCAGTTCTTC.

This clone was seen only once. V is TRBV5-1 and J is TRBJ2-2; TRBD2 agrees at 9 bases. The CDR3 covers 17 residues. Looked up from germline, CDR1 is SGHRS and CDR2 is YFSETQ. V dropped 4 bases and J dropped 2; count of bases not matched to a gene: 9. The CDR3 DNA sequence: TGCGCCAGCAGCCGCTCTACTAGCGGGTATAACACCGGGGAGCTGTTTTTT. It encodes CASSRSTSGYNTGELFF.

The chain carries TRBV5-8 and TRBJ1-1; D gene ambiguous. Trimming stripped 3 bases from V and 9 bases from J, with 12 bases between. The CDR3 contains 12 residues. The germline CDR1 and CDR2 sequences are SGHTS and YDEGEE. CDR3 protein: CASSSTSPKAFF. CDR3 DNA: TGTGCCAGCAGCTCCACGTCCCCTAAAGCTTTCTTT.

This chain connects TRBV21-1 to TRBJ2-5; TRBD1 is the table's D call and was not checked against the DNA. TRBV21-1 corresponds to a pseudogene. The CDR3 totals 17 residues. In nucleotides, the CDR3 is TGTGCCAGCAGCTATCTGAACAACCAGGGAAATGGCGAGACCCAGTACTTC. As protein: CASSYLNNQGNGETQYF.

The J gene is TRBJ2-3, the V gene TRBV7-9; a possible D gene is TRBD2 (6 bases). The CDR3 has 16 residues. V was shortened by 1 base and J by 3 bases, with 14 bases between the two germline ends. Germline assignment: CDR1 SEHNR and CDR2 FQNEAQ (reference sequence). CDR3 sequence reads: CASSLEAAEGTDTQYF. In DNA form, the CDR3 reads TGTGCCAGCAGCTTAGAGGCGGCGGAGGGGACAGATACGCAGTATTTT. Filled out from reference TRBV7-9 and TRBJ2-3, the complete variable domain reads DTGVSQNPRHKITKRGQNVTFRCDPISEHNRLYWYRQTLGQGPEFLTYFQNEAQLEKSRLLSDRFSAERPKGSFSTLEIQRTEQGDSAMYLCASSLEAAEGTDTQYFGPGTRLTVL.

This clone was counted only a few times. This rearrangement joins TRBV10-1 to TRBJ2-7, with 9 bases fitting TRBD1. With 5 bases clipped from V and 6 bases from J, the junction kept 11 bases outside the gene matches. CDR1 WNHNN and CDR2 SYGVQD come from the germline V gene (reference sequence). The CDR3 extends over 15 amino acids. The CDR3 loop reads CASSPPGQGFGEQYF. The CDR3 region has the DNA TGCGCCAGCAGTCCACCGGGACAGGGTTTTGGCGAGCAGTACTTC.

The CDR3 DNA sequence: TGTGCCAGCAGCTTAGCGCACAGAGGGGGCGGCGAGCAGTACTTC. Encoded protein: CASSLAHRGGGEQYF. The chain recombines TRBV7-9 with TRBJ2-7; 7 bases map to TRBD1. Germline loops: CDR1 SEHNR, CDR2 FQNEAQ (reference sequence). The CDR3 loop spans 15 amino acids. V was clipped by 0 bases and J by 6 bases; unmatched bases: 8. The full variable domain, completed using reference TRBV7-9 and TRBJ2-7, is DTGVSQNPRHKITKRGQNVTFRCDPISEHNRLYWYRQTLGQGPEFLTYFQNEAQLEKSRLLSDRFSAERPKGSFSTLEIQRTEQGDSAMYLCASSLAHRGGGEQYFGPGTRLTVT.

V is TRBV5-1 and J is TRBJ1-1, with a weak D call TRBD1 (5 bases). Germline loops: CDR1 SGHRS, CDR2 YFSETQ. Trimming took off 5 bases at V and 1 base at J, with 12 bases between the two ends. There are 14 residues in the CDR3. The CDR3 region is CASRPGFANTEAFF. As DNA, the CDR3 is TGCGCCAGCAGACCAGGGTTCGCGAACACTGAAGCTTTCTTT. The full variable domain, its missing parts supplied by reference TRBV5-1 and TRBJ1-1, is KAGVTQTPRYLIKTRGQQVTLSCSPISGHRSVSWYQQTPGQGLQFLFEYFSETQRNKGNFPGRFSGRQFSNSRSEMNVSTLELGDSALYLCASRPGFANTEAFFGQGTRLTVV.

The chain joins TRBV18 to TRBJ2-2; no clear D gene. Looked up from germline, CDR1 is KGHSH and CDR2 is LQKENI. The V end was cut by 1 base, the J end by 1 base, with 4 bases between. The CDR3 sequence is 14 residues long. The CDR3 spells CASSPLGNTGELFF. CDR3 sequence (DNA): TGTGCCAGCTCACCACTCGGGAACACCGGGGAGCTGTTTTTT.

The chain joins TRBV5-1 to TRBJ1-4, with TRBD1 matching 7 bases. Unmatched junction bases numbered 4, after V lost 3 bases and J lost 5 bases. Per the germline V gene, CDR1 is SGHRS and CDR2 is YFSETQ. The CDR3 covers 14 residues. This chain's CDR3 is CASSYQGVNEKLFF. The DNA for the CDR3 is TGCGCCAGCAGCTACCAGGGGGTGAATGAAAAACTGTTTTTT. Complete variable domain (other parts from reference TRBV5-1 and TRBJ1-4): KAGVTQTPRYLIKTRGQQVTLSCSPISGHRSVSWYQQTPGQGLQFLFEYFSETQRNKGNFPGRFSGRQFSNSRSEMNVSTLELGDSALYLCASSYQGVNEKLFFGSGTQLSVL.

This sequence joins TRBV9 and TRBJ2-1; 9 positions agree with TRBD1. Germline V gene data show CDR1 as SGDLS and CDR2 as YYNGEE. The V gene end was trimmed by 6 bases and the J gene end by 5 bases; junction bases not matched to a gene: 9. The CDR3 totals 15 residues. The CDR3 sequence is CASTSKDRGHNEQFF. For the CDR3, the DNA is TGTGCCAGCACCTCAAAGGACAGGGGACACAATGAGCAGTTCTTC.

This clone was detected only once. The gene calls are TRBV28 and TRBJ1-3; maybe TRBD1 (6 bases). This CDR3 has 12 residues. Per germline, CDR1 MDHEN and CDR2 SYDVKM. CDR3 sequence reads: CVAGAEGNTIYF. DNA of the CDR3: TGTGTCGCGGGGGCCGAGGGAAACACCATATATTTT.

This clone has a handful of counts. The V and J genes are TRBV5-4 and TRBJ1-1; D unclear. The V and J ends lost 2 bases and 10 bases respectively, with 12 bases between them. This CDR3 has 12 residues. Germline values: CDR1 SGHNT, CDR2 YYREEE (reference sequence). CDR3 DNA: TGTGCCAGCAGCTTCGACAAGGCGGGAGCTTTCTTT. It codes for CASSFDKAGAFF.

The chain employs TRBV10-3 and TRBJ1-3; D gene uncertain. This CDR3 has 14 residues. Germline V gene sequence: CDR1 ENHRY, CDR2 SYGVKD. Trimming removed 3 bases at V and 2 bases at J, with 8 bases between. CDR3 sequence: CAISEGGTGNTIYF. CDR3 DNA: TGTGCCATCAGTGAAGGAGGGACTGGAAACACCATATATTTT.